This T cell receptor beta chain was documented in a study of CD8 T cells in Susac syndrome. Study observations and caveats: As acknowledged by the study, its TCR sequencing and HLA analysis included a relatively small number of individuals.

A note on this clonotype: Its antigen is undetermined.

Sequencing targeted TCR beta in blood CD8+ and CD4+ T cells. It was negative isolation that provided the CD8+ and CD4+ T cells, whereas TEMRA cells were enriched by FACS. Reverse transcription used roughly 0.5 to 1 ug RNA and random hexamers. TCRdb reprocessed the immunoSEQ multiplex PCR reads with MiXCR, giving one entry per CDR3 protein. Altogether around 300,000 distinct CDR3 sequences are present, over 75% being singletons, with the ten largest covering under 0.2%. In germline, CDR1 is SEHNR, CDR2 FQNEAQ (reference sequence). CDR3 length: 10 residues. V lost 3 bases to trimming and J lost 10 bases, with 4 bases between them.

The genes are TRBV7-9 and TRBJ2-1; D unclear. Sequencing was carried out using CD8+ T cells from PBMCs. This TCR derives from a human donor with multiple sclerosis. The CDR3 here is CASSFREQFF. The DNA for the CDR3 is TGTGCCAGCAGCTTTAGAGAGCAGTTCTTC.